Below, 22 T cell receptor beta chains from the same sample are listed, as sequenced in a study of blood T cell dynamics during melanoma immunotherapy. As for time point: week 3, after first cycle of checkpoint inhibitor. Sequencing used immunoSEQ multiplex PCR; TCRdb keeps in-frame clones, though not all of them. This table has fewer than 9,500 clones, 70% to 90% appearing once. The sample consisted of blood, taken from a patient treated with checkpoint blockade. These TCRs come from a human donor with melanoma.

The rearrangement joins TRBV10-2 to TRBJ2-6; the match to TRBD1 covers 8 bases. CDR1 and CDR2 (germline): WSHSY, SAAADI. The CDR3 consists of 15 residues. V lost 6 bases and J lost 3; bases outside the gene matches: 4. The CDR3 loop reads CASSGQGYGANVLTF. The DNA for the CDR3 is TGCGCCAGCAGCGGACAGGGCTATGGGGCCAACGTCCTGACTTTC.

The V gene is TRBV6-4, the J gene TRBJ2-7; 12 nucleotides line up with TRBD2. Germline CDR1 reads MRHNA; CDR2 reads SNTAGT. CDR3 size: 19 residues. With V trimmed by 0 bases and J by 0 bases, 9 bases remained unmatched. CDR3 nucleotide sequence: TGTGCCAGCAGTGACTCGATAGTGACTAGCGGGAGTGGCTCCTACGAGCAGTACGTC. Its protein product is CASSDSIVTSGSGSYEQYV.

The chain links TRBV11-1 to TRBJ1-2, with 7 positions matching TRBD1. The CDR3 covers 19 residues. Per the germline V gene, CDR1 is SGHAT and CDR2 is FQDESV (reference sequence). The V segment lost 2 bases and the J segment 5 bases; nucleotides outside the gene matches: 20. CDR3 nucleotide sequence: TGTGCCAGCAGCTTAACCCGGGACAGAAACTACTTAGTTGGGTATGGCTACACCTTC. Its translation is CASSLTRDRNYLVGYGYTF.

The V and J genes are TRBV5-1 and TRBJ2-7; D remains unclear. Trimming left V 0 bases short and J 0 bases short, with 19 bases between. Germline V gene data show CDR1 as SGHRS and CDR2 as YFSETQ. The CDR3 consists of 18 residues. CDR3 in amino acids: CASSLGDSTRRSSYEQYF. CDR3 sequence (DNA): TGCGCCAGCAGCTTGGGAGACTCCACTCGTAGGAGCTCCTACGAGCAGTACTTC.

To note about this clone: The same CDR3 can be traced to other DNA sequences in this sample. V is TRBV7-9 and J is TRBJ1-1; no reliable D call. V gave up 5 bases and J gave up 1 base, with 8 bases separating them. Looked up from germline, CDR1 is SEHNR and CDR2 is FQNEAQ (reference sequence). The CDR3 is 13 residues long. As DNA, the CDR3 is TGTGCCAGCAGCCTTAACACGAACACTGAAGCTTTCTTT. Translated: CASSLNTNTEAFF.

The chain couples TRBV6-6 to TRBJ1-6, with D unresolved. The CDR3 runs 14 residues. Per the germline V gene, CDR1 is MNHNY and CDR2 is SVGAGI (reference sequence). V gave up 4 bases and J gave up 9 bases, with 13 bases separating them. The CDR3 coding sequence is TGTGCCAGCAGTTCGGGTCTGGGAGGTTCACCCCTCCACTTT. Protein: CASSSGLGGSPLHF.

The chain recombines TRBV19 with TRBJ2-6; D is perhaps TRBD1 (6 bases). V lost 7 bases, J lost 0 bases, and 13 bases lay in between. Germline CDR1 reads LNHDA; CDR2 reads SQIVND (reference sequence). The length of the CDR3 is 16 residues. DNA for the CDR3: TGTGCCAGTAACCAGGCAGGGGCCTCTGGGGCCAACGTCCTGACTTTC. Translated, it gives CASNQAGASGANVLTF.

V gene TRBV11-2 combines with J gene TRBJ1-2; D possibly corresponds to TRBD1 (5 bases). Trimming stripped 5 bases from V and 4 bases from J, with 11 bases between. The V gene's germline CDR1 is SGHAT and CDR2 FQNNGV. This CDR3 is 13 amino acids long. CDR3 region: CASSLDSVYGYTF. The DNA for the CDR3 is TGTGCCAGCAGCCTCGACAGCGTCTATGGCTACACCTTC. Drawing the rest from reference TRBV11-2 and TRBJ1-2, the complete variable domain is EAGVAQSPRYKIIEKRQSVAFWCNPISGHATLYWYQQILGQGPKLLIQFQNNGVVDDSQLPKDRFSAERLKGVDSTLKIQPAKLEDSAVYLCASSLDSVYGYTFGSGTRLTVV.

The rearrangement links TRBV2 to TRBJ2-7, with D uncertain. Germline V CDR1 and CDR2: SNHLY, FYNNEI. This CDR3 comprises 14 residues. V was trimmed by 4 bases and J by 0 bases, leaving 10 bases between them. The DNA of the CDR3 is TGTGCCAGCAGTGGGCGAAGAGTCTCCTACGAGCAGTACGTC. Its protein product is CASSGRRVSYEQYV.

This chain joins TRBV2 and TRBJ2-1; D ambiguous. The length of the CDR3 is 11 residues. CDR1 and CDR2 from the germline V gene are SNHLY and FYNNEI. V lost 6 bases and J lost 5, with 5 bases in between. CDR3 sequence reads: CASSYDNEQFF. Here the CDR3 DNA reads TGTGCCAGCAGCTATGACAATGAGCAGTTCTTC.

The chain employs TRBV6-6 and TRBJ1-1; D not resolved. The CDR3 spans 12 residues. Trimming took off 4 bases at V and 6 bases at J, with 9 bases between the two ends. Germline-derived CDR1 and CDR2 are MNHNY and SVGAGI (reference sequence). This CDR3 reads CASSSQKSEAFF. Here the CDR3 DNA reads TGTGCCAGCAGTTCCCAGAAGTCTGAAGCTTTCTTT.

The chain recombines TRBV2 with TRBJ1-1; TRBD1 matches 7 bases. Trimming removed 4 bases from V and 4 bases from J; junction bases left unmatched: 9. The length of the CDR3 is 15 residues. From germline, CDR1 is SNHLY and CDR2 FYNNEI. The CDR3 DNA is TGTGCCAGCAGTGCAGGGGGATCCGTGGGCACTGAAGCTTTCTTT. Its translation: CASSAGGSVGTEAFF.

The CDR3 region is CAWNREGAKLFF. The DNA for the CDR3 is TGTGCCTGGAATCGGGAAGGGGCGAAACTGTTTTTT. The genes are TRBV30 and TRBJ1-4; the D gene is possibly TRBD1 (5 bases). Germline CDR1 and CDR2: GTSNPN and SVGIG (reference sequence). This CDR3 is built from 12 residues. Trimming stripped 4 bases from V and 11 bases from J, with 14 bases between.

This clone has only one observation. The chain joins TRBV6-1 to TRBJ2-7; 7 bases line up with TRBD2. From germline, CDR1 is MNHNS and CDR2 SASEGT. This CDR3 region has 15 residues. The V gene end was trimmed by 1 base and the J gene end by 3 bases; junction bases not matched to a gene: 6. The CDR3 DNA reads TGTGCCAGCAGTGAAGAGTTGGGGGGGAGCTACGAGCAGTACGTC. This codes for CASSEELGGSYEQYV.

This rearrangement joins TRBV2 to TRBJ1-6; D gene ambiguous. Trimming pared 7 bases from V and 8 bases from J, leaving 12 bases between. There are 13 residues in the CDR3. Per the germline V gene, CDR1 is SNHLY and CDR2 is FYNNEI. The CDR3 here is CASTITPYSPLHF. For the CDR3, the DNA is TGTGCCAGCACCATAACACCTTATTCACCCCTCCACTTT.

The J gene is TRBJ2-2, the V gene TRBV7-2, with 10 bases lining up with TRBD1. The CDR3 consists of 15 residues. V gave up 8 bases and J gave up 5 bases; unmatched junction bases: 8. Germline lookup yields CDR1 SGHTA and CDR2 FQGNSA. Written as DNA, the CDR3 is TGTGCCAGCCGGAGGGACAGGGGCGGAACCGGGGAGCTGTTTTTT. It translates to CASRRDRGGTGELFF.

The chain joins TRBV4-1 to TRBJ2-7, with a tentative D call TRBD1 (5 bases). This CDR3 is built from 16 residues. The germline V gene has CDR1 MGHRA and CDR2 YSYEKL. Trimming removed 0 bases at V and 3 bases at J, with 15 bases between. The CDR3, as DNA: TGCGCCAGCAGCCAAGATCAAAACAGGATCCTCTACGAGCAGTACGTC. It yields the protein CASSQDQNRILYEQYV.

The J gene is TRBJ1-6, the V gene TRBV5-1; D remains ambiguous. Germline V lookup: CDR1 SGHRS, CDR2 YFSETQ. V lost 1 base and J lost 4, with 12 bases in between. This CDR3 is 16 amino acids long. The CDR3 DNA follows: TGCGCCAGCAGCTTGTCTAGACCAGAGTATAATTCACCCCTCCACTTT. Its protein product is CASSLSRPEYNSPLHF.

The chain employs TRBV4-1 and TRBJ2-7, with D unresolved. Trimming stripped 3 bases from V and 1 base from J, with 13 bases between. This CDR3 has 15 residues. CDR1 is MGHRA and CDR2 is YSYEKL in the germline V gene. The CDR3 nucleotides are TGCGCCAGCAGCCATAGACTGTGGAGATCCTACGAGCAGTACGTC. This translates into CASSHRLWRSYEQYV.

The count of this clone is one. V usage is TRBV19 and J usage is TRBJ2-6, with a tentative D call TRBD1 (6 bases). The V end lost 4 bases, the J end lost 2 bases, and 9 bases lay between the germline ends. CDR1 and CDR2 from the germline V gene are LNHDA and SQIVND (reference sequence). CDR3 length equals 15 residues. The CDR3 loop reads CASSTQGAGANVLTF. As DNA, the CDR3 is TGTGCCAGTAGTACACAGGGTGCTGGGGCCAACGTCCTGACTTTC.

The V and J genes are TRBV5-6 and TRBJ1-5; 10 bases map to TRBD1. The CDR3 covers 17 residues. Germline V gene lookup returns CDR1 SGHDT and CDR2 YYEEEE. Trimming took 4 bases from V and 4 from J; bases not matched to a gene: 11. Written as DNA, the CDR3 is TGTGCCAGCAGCCCGTCCGGGACAGGGGTATGGAATCAGCCCCAGCATTTT. This translates into CASSPSGTGVWNQPQHF.

The chain carries TRBV5-1 and TRBJ1-2, with D uncertain. Trimming removed 0 bases from V and 5 bases from J, with 14 bases in between. CDR3 size: 15 residues. Germline V CDR1 and CDR2: SGHRS, YFSETQ. CDR3 nucleotide sequence: TGCGCCAGCAGCTTGGCCGAGGGTGGTGGTTATGGCTACACCTTC. It codes for CASSLAEGGGYGYTF. Full variable domain (missing parts from reference TRBV5-1 and TRBJ1-2): KAGVTQTPRYLIKTRGQQVTLSCSPISGHRSVSWYQQTPGQGLQFLFEYFSETQRNKGNFPGRFSGRQFSNSRSEMNVSTLELGDSALYLCASSLAEGGGYGYTFGSGTRLTVV.